The next 8 T cell receptor beta chains were all read from a single sample in a study of OX40 agonist ivuxolimab in advanced cancers. TCRdb's table, derived via immunoSEQ multiplex PCR, lists solely in-frame clones and lacks some. This repertoire shows about 62,000 clones, about 85% found once; its top ten account for approximately 4%. The starting material was CD4+ or CD8+ T cells sorted from blood, obtained in a trial of the OX40 agonist ivuxolimab. The receptors derive from an adult with an advanced solid tumor such as melanoma, head and neck, liver or kidney cancer.

V is TRBV19 and J is TRBJ2-7; 7 positions match TRBD1. Per the germline V gene, CDR1 is LNHDA and CDR2 is SQIVND (reference sequence). The V and J ends lost 5 bases and 4 bases, in that order; junction bases with no gene match: 2. The CDR3 runs 12 residues. CDR3 protein: CASSQGQYEQYF. DNA of the CDR3: TGTGCCAGTAGTCAGGGACAGTACGAGCAGTACTTC.

This chain connects TRBV19 to TRBJ2-7; maybe TRBD1 (5 bases). CDR3 length: 16 residues. Germline V gene lookup returns CDR1 LNHDA and CDR2 SQIVND (reference sequence). V lost 1 base and J lost 2, with 15 bases in between. DNA of the CDR3: TGTGCCAGTAGTATAGGGACACACGGAGTCACCTACGAGCAGTACTTC. Amino acid sequence: CASSIGTHGVTYEQYF. The entire variable domain, with the rest obtained from reference TRBV19 and TRBJ2-7, is as follows: DGGITQSPKYLFRKEGQNVTLSCEQNLNHDAMYWYRQDPGQGLRLIYYSQIVNDFQKGDIAEGYSVSREKKESFPLTVTSAQKNPTAFYLCASSIGTHGVTYEQYFGPGTRLTVT.

The chain has TRBV6-5 and TRBJ1-5; D call uncertain. The germline V gene encodes CDR1 MNHEY and CDR2 SVGAGI. The CDR3 covers 15 residues. Trimming pared 0 bases from V and 10 bases from J, leaving 16 bases between. The CDR3 sequence: CASSYSSNFGDPQHF. The DNA for the CDR3 is TGTGCCAGCAGTTACTCGAGTAATTTCGGTGACCCCCAGCATTTT.

This clone was found a few times. The chain joins TRBV18 to TRBJ2-1; TRBD1 is a possible D gene (6 bases). V was cut by 8 bases and J by 3 bases, with 17 bases left in between. CDR3 size: 15 residues. CDR1 is KGHSH, CDR2 LQKENI, per germline. DNA of the CDR3: TGTGCCAGCCTGGTGGGACATCCCGTCTACAATGAGCAGTTCTTC. It encodes CASLVGHPVYNEQFF.

The table lists this clone with a few counts. The V call is TRBV7-8, the J call TRBJ2-1; 10 bases match TRBD2. J was trimmed by 9 bases and V by 2 bases; bases with no gene match: 7. The CDR3 runs 15 residues. Per germline, CDR1 SGHVS and CDR2 FQNEAQ. This CDR3 reads CASSLLASGSGEQFF. The DNA for the CDR3 is TGTGCCAGCAGCTTATTGGCTAGCGGGAGCGGTGAGCAGTTCTTC.

In this sample, this clone turned up once. The chain has TRBV2 and TRBJ2-3; D remains unclear. The ends were cut back, 4 bases at V and 6 bases at J, with 11 bases in the middle. The CDR3 loop spans 13 amino acids. Germline CDR1 and CDR2: SNHLY and FYNNEI. CDR3 loop: CASSGGNRDTQYF. The CDR3 DNA reads as TGTGCCAGCAGTGGCGGCAACCGGGATACGCAGTATTTT.

The chain joins TRBV18 to TRBJ1-4; tentative D call: TRBD1 (6 bases). Germline lookup yields CDR1 KGHSH and CDR2 LQKENI. Trimming pared 6 bases from V and 8 bases from J, leaving 13 bases between. This CDR3 has 13 residues. CDR3 sequence: CASSNRDQEKLFF. The DNA for the CDR3 is TGTGCCAGCTCCAACAGGGACCAGGAAAAACTGTTTTTT.

This chain links TRBV5-4 with TRBJ1-5; possible D gene TRBD1, 5 bases. V shed 2 bases and J shed 1 base, with 10 bases lying between them. Germline CDR1 is SGHNT and CDR2 is YYREEE (reference sequence). This CDR3 comprises 15 residues. The CDR3 loop reads CASSFGGGSNQPQHF. The DNA of the CDR3 is TGTGCCAGCAGCTTTGGGGGAGGGAGCAATCAGCCCCAGCATTTT.